This T cell receptor (beta chain) was profiled in a study of cytomegalovirus exposure and HLA in healthy donors (TCRdb year 2017). Context from the whole study: An earlier analysis of several hundred of the donors reported about 250 Gb of sequence data and 120 million or so unique TCR beta sequences from some 180 million T cells. Typing coverage differed by locus: A, B, C, DRB1 and DQB1 were typed in roughly 620-630 donors, DQA1 in 500 to 550, DPA1 in nearly 610, and DPB1 in just under 490. In a later analysis, previously published TCR beta repertoires from about 640 donors were re-analyzed and high-resolution HLA genotyping was added so that TCR occurrence patterns could be studied. A separate validation cohort of approximately 120 different subjects was used in addition to the roughly 620-subject first cohort. In the later analysis, no new phenotypic data were used to find candidate immune exposures; instead, reliance was placed on TCR beta sequences and their occurrence across donors. Genome-wide SNP genotypes for about 65% of the 666 donors were used in a later genetic analysis, which treated that subset as a discovery cohort. An early release covering about 600 HLA-typed donors comprised approximately 300 gigabases of sequencing data and tens of millions of unique TCR sequences. Donor age, sex, ethnicity and CMV serostatus were compiled alongside the repertoire data. Roughly 5 DR-DQ haplotypes were handled as single units for association and clustering, since linkage in the cohort was strong. HLA typing included class I and class II loci at four-digit resolution. Among the approximately 400 genotyped donors, approximately 81% belonged to the genetic ancestry cluster associated with self-reported Caucasian donors. Every discovery cohort repertoire had been produced on one sequencing platform. The study aimed to test whether cataloging public T cell receptors could reveal signatures of past pathogen exposure. An earlier analysis of some 500 of the donors applied high-throughput TCR beta sequencing to assess whether each TCR beta V gene segment acted as functional or pseudogenic. To predict cytomegalovirus infection status, the study brought together high-throughput TCR immunosequencing, statistical association of individual TCRs with disease status, and machine learning. Using immunosequencing, the study profiled T cell repertoires from 550 to 750 subjects and related those repertoires to cytomegalovirus serostatus. Across approximately 400 genotyped donors of the cohort, an average of about 200,000 unique TCR beta nucleotide sequences per donor were sequenced, and 15% to 20% of those sequences were non-productive.

The library was built by means of the immunoSEQ multiplex PCR assay. For the multiplex PCR, a mixture combining 60 forward primers for TCR Vbeta segments and 13 reverse primers for TCR Jbeta segments was used. The CDR3 region of rearranged TCR beta genes was amplified from genomic DNA by a multiplex PCR assay. The amplified TCR beta libraries were sequenced on the Illumina HiSeq System as 87-base-pair reads. In the authors' own workflow: In a later analysis, tens of millions of unique TCR beta chains were counted across the 666 repertoires, and roughly 11 million of these chains were shared by at least two donors. Raw reads were error-corrected and collapsed into unique sequences with a nearest-neighbor algorithm that merged closely related sequences to remove PCR and sequencing errors. To assign V, D and J gene segments, CDR3 sequences were aligned to IMGT reference sequences. Each retained sequence needed at least a six-nucleotide match to both a V gene segment and a J gene segment. A rearrangement counted as productive if the CDR3 had no stop codons and remained in frame with V and J, and every other rearrangement counted as non-productive. Following IMGT convention, CDR3 was defined as the stretch from the second conserved V-encoded cysteine to the conserved J-encoded phenylalanine. The earlier analysis of fewer than 700 of the donors excluded sequences that lacked an unambiguous match to a single V gene segment. In an earlier analysis of 587 of the donors, V segments were called functional above 56.7% productive rearrangements and were called segregating when the between-donor standard deviation exceeded 5%. A statistical classification framework was built to diagnose cytomegalovirus status from the catalog of TCR beta chain sequences. V and J gene assignment, in a later analysis, came from comparing TCR nucleotide sequences with IMGT/GENE-DB human TR gene sequences. Using the TCRdist pipeline, a later analysis assigned CDR3 sequences along with most-parsimonious VDJ recombination scenarios. In a later analysis, every TCR beta chain was defined by the combination of its CDR3 amino acid sequence and its V-gene family, and reads without a unique V-gene family were dropped. In a later analysis, 450 to 600 highly shared, low-generation-probability nucleotide sequences were removed to address suspected cross-contamination and a sequencing artifact. In a later analysis, a clonal expansion index was calculated for each public chain from normalized within-repertoire ranks of inferred template counts. Generation probabilities in a later analysis came from a VDJ recombination model fitted to out-of-frame rearrangements, and those results were checked against IGoR. In a later analysis, hypergeometric tests were used to score TCR-TCR, TCR-HLA and TCR-CMV co-occurrence, with a repertoire-size bias correction applied to TCR pairs. False discovery rates were estimated in a later analysis by permuting HLA or CMV assignments 20 times. In a later analysis, co-occurring TCRs were grouped using DBSCAN, with TCRdist sequence similarity added in when clustering inside HLA-allele-positive subsets. Repertoires with fewer than 30,000 or more than 120,000 public chains, plus five repertoires with anomalous nucleotide sharing, were excluded from co-occurrence clustering. In its TCRdb copy, this immuneACCESS table keeps in-frame sequences only and misses some clones. Where compared with another copy, unresolved V genes explain less than half of these, and the others have no known cause. V, J and clone size reflect that table, while D and trimming were determined from the DNA. The sample includes 110,000 to 150,000 clones, with around four fifths observed a single time. 2.5% to 3% of the sample goes to the ten largest clones.

The CDR3 holds 15 amino acids from the cysteine to the phenylalanine. The only DNA kept is the CDR3, 45 bases in frame from the first base. Looking up the germline V gene yields CDR1 SGHRS and CDR2 YFSETQ. Trimming leaves V shorter by 8 bases and J shorter by 1 base, with the junction holding 9 bases beyond the gene matches. This clone showed up just a few times. The target of this receptor is not known. It has no much larger one-base neighbor in the sample; base qualities were not kept. On the study overall, not on this receptor specifically: In an earlier analysis of several hundred of the donors, most TCR beta V segments were observed in productive rearrangements about 87% or about 30% of the time, broadly matching IMGT annotations. Linkage disequilibrium might explain the correlated functional status among segregating V segments, but an unknown experimental factor could not be ruled out. In both the original and validation cohorts, the classifier was reported to diagnose cytomegalovirus status with high specificity and sensitivity. In a later analysis, HLA-associated TCR beta chains showed more clonal expansion and lower generation probabilities than non-associated chains that were equally common. V-gene and J-gene trimming of TCR beta chains was associated with a missense DCLRE1C variant in a later genetic analysis, and the association was replicated in an independent cohort. Across donors, most TCR sequences were observed very rarely, whereas some public TCRs were present in many individuals. A further reported finding was that TCR beta sequences accurately predicted the HLA-A and HLA-B alleles for most subjects in the first cohort. Because the 87-base-pair reads could not distinguish some IMGT-functional V segments, including TRBV6-2 and TRBV6-3, those segments were excluded. Most CMV-associated TCR beta chains appeared to be HLA-restricted in a later analysis, and the HLA associations seemed to be driven largely by CMV exposure. CMV serostatus was the only immune exposure information available for the cohort. In a later analysis, several top co-occurrence clusters were reported to appear linked to parvovirus B19, influenza, CMV and Epstein-Barr virus. A later analysis associated 15,000 to 20,000 TCR beta sequences with specific HLA alleles at a false discovery rate of 0.05. It was suggested by the authors that the approach could potentially be generalized to other disease states and immunological phenotypes. Because HLA typing was missing for some donors at each locus, association tests included only the typed subset. A total of 150 to 200 TCR beta chains were listed by the study as associated with cytomegalovirus. When HLA alleles, especially DR and DQ, strongly co-occurred, TCR associations were difficult to assign to individual alleles. The presence/absence analyses assumed that sequencing depth was roughly uniform across donors, and that assumption may not be true. Three of the identified cytomegalovirus-associated TCR beta chains were confirmed in vitro to be specific for cytomegalovirus antigens. Because counts were too low, about 18 rarely observed V segments, including chromosome 9 orphons, were left out of the earlier analysis of 587 of the donors. A cluster of highly shared sequence variants was judged likely to be a technical artifact of the sequencing pipeline. This cohort had only TCR beta chains sequenced, and the lack of alpha or paired-chain data limited which features could be detected. A later genetic analysis reported fewer N-insertions in productive TCRs among donors in an Asian-associated ancestry cluster than the 666-donor mean. In a later analysis, the rate of TCR association differed among HLA loci, with DRB1 alleles having the most associated TCRs and HLA-C alleles having the fewest.

The cohort consisted of 670 or so healthy bone marrow donors. Cohort members were all nominally healthy when sampled, although unrecorded immune exposures were likely present. The donor tested CMV seronegative and was one of the 352 seronegative cohort members. A peripheral blood sample was provided by each donor, and peripheral blood mononuclear cells were used for TCR beta sequencing. Genomic DNA extraction from the blood cell samples was performed with the Qiagen DNeasy Blood Extraction Kit. The sequenced sample consisted of PBMCs. This receptor was identified in a female donor in good health and CMV-seronegative. The chain couples TRBV5-1 to TRBJ2-1, with TRBD2 matching 7 junction bases. CDR3 sequence: CASGVSGASYNEQFF. The DNA sequence is given as TGCGCCAGTGGCGTAAGCGGGGCGTCCTACAATGAGCAGTTCTTC.